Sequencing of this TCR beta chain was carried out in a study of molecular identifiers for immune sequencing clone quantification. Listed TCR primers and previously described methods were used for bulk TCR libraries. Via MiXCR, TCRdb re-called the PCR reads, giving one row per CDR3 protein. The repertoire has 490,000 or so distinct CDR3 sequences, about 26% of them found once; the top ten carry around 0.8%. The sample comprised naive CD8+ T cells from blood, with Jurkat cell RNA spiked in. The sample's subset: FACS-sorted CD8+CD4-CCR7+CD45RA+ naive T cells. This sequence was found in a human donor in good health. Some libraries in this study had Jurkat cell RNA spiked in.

In DNA, the CDR3 is TGTGCCAGCAGCCACGTGGACGGTTTCGGGGATACGCAGTATTTT. This sequence encodes CASSHVDGFGDTQYF. The J gene is TRBJ2-3, the V gene TRBV3-1; D remains unclear. This CDR3 is built from 15 residues. The V end lost 3 bases, the J end lost 6 bases, and 16 bases lay between the germline ends. Germline V gene sequence: CDR1 LGHDT, CDR2 YNNKEL (reference sequence).